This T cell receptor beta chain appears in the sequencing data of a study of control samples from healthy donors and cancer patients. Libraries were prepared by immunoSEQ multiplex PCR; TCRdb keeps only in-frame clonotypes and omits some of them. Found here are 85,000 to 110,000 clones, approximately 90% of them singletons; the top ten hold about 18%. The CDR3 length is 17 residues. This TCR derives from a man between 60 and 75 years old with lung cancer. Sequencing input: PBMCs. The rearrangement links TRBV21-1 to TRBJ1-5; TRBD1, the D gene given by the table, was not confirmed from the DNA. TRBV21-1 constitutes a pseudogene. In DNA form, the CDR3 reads TGTGCCAGCAGCAATGGGGACAGTCTCTGTAGCAATCAGCCCCAGCATTTT. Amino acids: CASSNGDSLCSNQPQHF.